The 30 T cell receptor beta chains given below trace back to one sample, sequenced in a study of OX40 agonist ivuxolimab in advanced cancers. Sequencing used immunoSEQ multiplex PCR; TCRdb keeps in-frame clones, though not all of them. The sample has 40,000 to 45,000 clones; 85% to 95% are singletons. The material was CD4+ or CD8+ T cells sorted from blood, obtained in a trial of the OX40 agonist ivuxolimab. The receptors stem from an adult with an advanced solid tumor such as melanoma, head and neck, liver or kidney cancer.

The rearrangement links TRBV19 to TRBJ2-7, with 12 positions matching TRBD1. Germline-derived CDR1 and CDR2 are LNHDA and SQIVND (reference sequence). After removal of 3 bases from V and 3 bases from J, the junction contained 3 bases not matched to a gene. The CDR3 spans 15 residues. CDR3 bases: TGTGCCAGTAGTATTGGGACAGGGGGCTTCTACGAGCAGTACTTC. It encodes CASSIGTGGFYEQYF.

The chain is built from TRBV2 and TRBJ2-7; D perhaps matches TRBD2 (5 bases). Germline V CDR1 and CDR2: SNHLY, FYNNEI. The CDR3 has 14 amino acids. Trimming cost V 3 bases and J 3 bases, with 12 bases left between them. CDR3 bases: TGTGCCAGCAGTGACAGAGGGAGACTCTACGAGCAGTACTTC. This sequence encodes CASSDRGRLYEQYF. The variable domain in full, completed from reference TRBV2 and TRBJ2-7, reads EPEVTQTPSHQVTQMGQEVILRCVPISNHLYFYWYRQILGQKVEFLVSFYNNEISEKSEIFDDQFSVERPDGSNFTLKIRSTKLEDSAMYFCASSDRGRLYEQYFGPGTRLTVT.

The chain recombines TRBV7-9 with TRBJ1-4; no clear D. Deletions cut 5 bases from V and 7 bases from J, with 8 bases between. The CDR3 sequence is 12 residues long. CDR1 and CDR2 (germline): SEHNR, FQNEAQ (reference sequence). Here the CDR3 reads CASSPIREKLFF. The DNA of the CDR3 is TGTGCCAGCAGCCCCATACGTGAAAAACTGTTTTTT.

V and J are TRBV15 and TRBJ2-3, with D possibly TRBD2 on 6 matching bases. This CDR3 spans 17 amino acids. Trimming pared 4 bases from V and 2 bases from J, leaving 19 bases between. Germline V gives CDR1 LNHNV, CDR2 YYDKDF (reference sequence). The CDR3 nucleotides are TGTGCCACCAGCACTCTCGGTGGCGGGAAGCCCACAGATACGCAGTATTTT. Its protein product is CATSTLGGGKPTDTQYF.

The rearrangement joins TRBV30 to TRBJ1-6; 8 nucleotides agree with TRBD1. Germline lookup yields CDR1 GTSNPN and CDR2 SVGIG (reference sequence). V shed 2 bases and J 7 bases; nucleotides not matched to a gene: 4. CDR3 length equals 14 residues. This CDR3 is CAWSYGQGNSPLHF. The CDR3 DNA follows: TGTGCCTGGAGTTACGGACAGGGCAATTCACCCCTCCACTTT.

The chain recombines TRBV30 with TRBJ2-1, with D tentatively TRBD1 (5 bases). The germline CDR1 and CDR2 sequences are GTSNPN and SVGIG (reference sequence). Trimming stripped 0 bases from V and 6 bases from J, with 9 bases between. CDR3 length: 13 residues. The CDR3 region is CAWSVGAFNEQFF. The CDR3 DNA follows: TGTGCCTGGAGTGTAGGGGCTTTCAATGAGCAGTTCTTC.

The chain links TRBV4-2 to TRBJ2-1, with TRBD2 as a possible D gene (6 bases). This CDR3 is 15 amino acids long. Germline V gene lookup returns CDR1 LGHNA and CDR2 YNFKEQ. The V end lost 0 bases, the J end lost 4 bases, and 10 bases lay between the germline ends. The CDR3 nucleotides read TGTGCCAGCAGCCAAGAAGCGGGTTTTTACAATGAGCAGTTCTTC. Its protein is CASSQEAGFYNEQFF.

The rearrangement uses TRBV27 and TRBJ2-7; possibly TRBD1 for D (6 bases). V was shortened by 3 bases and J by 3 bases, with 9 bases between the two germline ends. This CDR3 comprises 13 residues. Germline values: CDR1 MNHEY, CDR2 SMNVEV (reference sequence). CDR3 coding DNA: TGTGCCAGCAGTTTTCACAGGGACTACGAGCAGTACTTC. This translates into CASSFHRDYEQYF.

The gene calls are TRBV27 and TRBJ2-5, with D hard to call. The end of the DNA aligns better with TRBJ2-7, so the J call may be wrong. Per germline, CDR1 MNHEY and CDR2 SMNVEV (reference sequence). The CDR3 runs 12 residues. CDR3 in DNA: TGTGCCAGCAGAACCCAGTCCTACGAGCAGTACTTC. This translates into CASRTQSYEQYF.

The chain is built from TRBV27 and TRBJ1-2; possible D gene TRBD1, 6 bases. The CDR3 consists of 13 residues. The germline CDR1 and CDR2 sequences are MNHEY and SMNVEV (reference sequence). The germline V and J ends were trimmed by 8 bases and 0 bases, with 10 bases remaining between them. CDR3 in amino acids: CASFTGSNYGYTF. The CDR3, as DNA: TGTGCCAGCTTCACAGGGTCTAACTATGGCTACACCTTC.

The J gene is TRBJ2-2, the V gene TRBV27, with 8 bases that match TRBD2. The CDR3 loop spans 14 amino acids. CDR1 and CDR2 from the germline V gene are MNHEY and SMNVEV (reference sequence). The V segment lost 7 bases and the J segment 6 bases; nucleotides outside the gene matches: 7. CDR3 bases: TGTGCCAGCATGTCGGGAGGGACATCCGGGGAGCTGTTTTTT. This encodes CASMSGGTSGELFF.

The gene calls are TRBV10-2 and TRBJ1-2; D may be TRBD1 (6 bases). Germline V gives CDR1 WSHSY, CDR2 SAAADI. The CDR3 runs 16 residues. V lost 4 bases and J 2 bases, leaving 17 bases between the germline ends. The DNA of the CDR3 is TGCGCCAGCAGTGTTACGACAGGAGAACTAAACTATGGCTACACCTTC. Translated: CASSVTTGELNYGYTF.

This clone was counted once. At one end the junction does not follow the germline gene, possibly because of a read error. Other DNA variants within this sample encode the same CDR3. CDR3 residues: CASSFETGGIHEQYF. The DNA for the CDR3 is TGCGCCAGCAGCTTCGAGACAGGGGGGATCCACGAGCAGTACTTC. The chain employs TRBV5-6 and TRBJ2-7, with 9 bases aligning to TRBD1. Germline CDR1 is SGHDT and CDR2 is YYEEEE. CDR3 length: 15 residues. Full variable domain (rest looked up from reference TRBV5-6 and TRBJ2-7): DAGVTQSPTHLIKTRGQQVTLRCSPKSGHDTVSWYQQALGQGPQFIFQYYEEEERQRGNFPDRFSGHQFPNYSSELNVNALLLGDSALYLCASSFETGGIHEQYFGPGTRLTVT.

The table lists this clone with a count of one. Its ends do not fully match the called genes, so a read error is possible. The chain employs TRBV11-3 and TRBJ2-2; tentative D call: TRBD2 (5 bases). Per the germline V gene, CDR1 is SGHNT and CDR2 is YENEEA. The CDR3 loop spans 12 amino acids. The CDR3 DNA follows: TGTGCCAGCAGGCCCCATGTCCGGGGAGCTGTTTTT. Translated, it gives CASRPHVRGAVF.

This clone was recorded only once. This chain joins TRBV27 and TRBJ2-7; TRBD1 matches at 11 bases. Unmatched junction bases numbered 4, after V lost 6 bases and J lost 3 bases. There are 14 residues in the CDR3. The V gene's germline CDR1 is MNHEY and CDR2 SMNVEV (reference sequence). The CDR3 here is CASSGTGGLYEQYF. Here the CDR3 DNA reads TGTGCCAGCAGCGGGACAGGGGGTCTCTACGAGCAGTACTTC.

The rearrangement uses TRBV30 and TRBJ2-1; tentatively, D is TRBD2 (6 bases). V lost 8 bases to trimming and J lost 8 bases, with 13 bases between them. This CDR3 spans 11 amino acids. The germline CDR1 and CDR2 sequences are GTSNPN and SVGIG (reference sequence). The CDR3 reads CAVTGVDEQFF. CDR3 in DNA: TGTGCCGTGACGGGGGTCGATGAGCAGTTCTTC.

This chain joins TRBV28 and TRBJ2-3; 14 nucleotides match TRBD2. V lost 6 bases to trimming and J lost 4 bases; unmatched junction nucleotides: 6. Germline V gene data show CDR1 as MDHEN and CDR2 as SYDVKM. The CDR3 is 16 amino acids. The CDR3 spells CASSPLGLAGADTQYF. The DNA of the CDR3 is TGTGCCAGCAGCCCCTTGGGACTAGCGGGAGCAGATACGCAGTATTTT.

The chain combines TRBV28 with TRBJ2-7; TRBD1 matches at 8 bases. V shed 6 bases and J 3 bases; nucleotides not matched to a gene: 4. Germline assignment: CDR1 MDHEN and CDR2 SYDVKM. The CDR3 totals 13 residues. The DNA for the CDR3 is TGTGCCAGCAGACAGACAGGGGTCTACGAGCAGTACTTC. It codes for CASRQTGVYEQYF.

The CDR3 region is CASSRGAKNIQYF. CDR3 coding DNA: TGTGCCAGCAGTAGGGGGGCCAAAAACATTCAGTACTTC. This sequence joins TRBV6-5 and TRBJ2-4; weak D call: TRBD1 (6 bases). CDR1 MNHEY and CDR2 SVGAGI come from the germline V gene. This CDR3 has 13 amino acids. Trimming pared 5 bases from V and 1 base from J, leaving 6 bases between.

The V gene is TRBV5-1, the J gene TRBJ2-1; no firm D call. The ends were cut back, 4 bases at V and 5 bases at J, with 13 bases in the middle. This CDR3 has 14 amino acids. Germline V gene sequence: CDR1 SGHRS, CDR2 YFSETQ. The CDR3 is CASSPGNPDNEQFF. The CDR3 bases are TGCGCCAGCAGCCCCGGCAATCCTGACAATGAGCAGTTCTTC. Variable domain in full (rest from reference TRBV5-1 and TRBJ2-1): KAGVTQTPRYLIKTRGQQVTLSCSPISGHRSVSWYQQTPGQGLQFLFEYFSETQRNKGNFPGRFSGRQFSNSRSEMNVSTLELGDSALYLCASSPGNPDNEQFFGPGTRLTVL.

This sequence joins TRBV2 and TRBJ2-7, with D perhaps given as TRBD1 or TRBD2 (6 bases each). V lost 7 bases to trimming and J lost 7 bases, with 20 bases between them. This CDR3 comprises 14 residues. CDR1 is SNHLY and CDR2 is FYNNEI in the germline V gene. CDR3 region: CASTGRDTRLEQYF. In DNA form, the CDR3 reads TGTGCCAGCACGGGGCGGGACACGCGTTTGGAGCAGTACTTC.

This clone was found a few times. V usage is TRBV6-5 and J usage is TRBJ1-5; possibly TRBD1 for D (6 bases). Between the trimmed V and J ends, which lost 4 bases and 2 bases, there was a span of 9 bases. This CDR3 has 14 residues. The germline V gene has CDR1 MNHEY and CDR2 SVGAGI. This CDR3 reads CASSSEGGNQPQHF. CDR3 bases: TGTGCCAGCAGTTCGGAGGGGGGCAATCAGCCCCAGCATTTT.

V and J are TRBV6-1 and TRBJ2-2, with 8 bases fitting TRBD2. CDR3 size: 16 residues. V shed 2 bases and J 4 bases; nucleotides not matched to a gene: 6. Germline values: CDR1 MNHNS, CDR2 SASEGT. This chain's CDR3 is CASSESRGGVTGELFF. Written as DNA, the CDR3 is TGTGCCAGCAGTGAAAGCCGGGGGGGCGTCACCGGGGAGCTGTTTTTT.

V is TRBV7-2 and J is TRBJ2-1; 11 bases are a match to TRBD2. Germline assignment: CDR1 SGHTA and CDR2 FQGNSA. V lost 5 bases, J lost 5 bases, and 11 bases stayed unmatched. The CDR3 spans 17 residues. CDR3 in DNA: TGTGCCAGCAGCCCTTTTTCGACTAGCGGGAATAACAATGAGCAGTTCTTC. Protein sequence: CASSPFSTSGNNNEQFF. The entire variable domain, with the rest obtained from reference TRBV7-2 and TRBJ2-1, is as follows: GAGVSQSPSNKVTEKGKDVELRCDPISGHTALYWYRQSLGQGLEFLIYFQGNSAPDKSGLPSDRFSAERTGGSVSTLTIQRTQQEDSAVYLCASSPFSTSGNNNEQFFGPGTRLTVL.

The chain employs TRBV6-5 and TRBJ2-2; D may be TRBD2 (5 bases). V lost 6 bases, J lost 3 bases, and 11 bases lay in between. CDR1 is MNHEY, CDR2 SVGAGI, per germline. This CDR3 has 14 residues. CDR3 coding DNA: TGTGCCAGCAGGCCCGGACTGTACACCGGGGAGCTGTTTTTT. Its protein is CASRPGLYTGELFF.

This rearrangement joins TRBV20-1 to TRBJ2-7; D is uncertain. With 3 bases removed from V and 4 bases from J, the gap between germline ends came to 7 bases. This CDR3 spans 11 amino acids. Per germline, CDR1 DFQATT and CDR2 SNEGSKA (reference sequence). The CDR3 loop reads CSARVSYEQYF. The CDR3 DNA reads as TGCAGTGCTAGGGTCTCATACGAGCAGTACTTC.

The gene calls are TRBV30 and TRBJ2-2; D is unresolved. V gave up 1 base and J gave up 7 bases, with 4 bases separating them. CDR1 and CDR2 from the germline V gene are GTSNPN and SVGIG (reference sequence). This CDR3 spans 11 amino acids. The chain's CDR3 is CAWSELGELFF. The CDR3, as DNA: TGTGCCTGGAGTGAACTCGGGGAGCTGTTTTTT.

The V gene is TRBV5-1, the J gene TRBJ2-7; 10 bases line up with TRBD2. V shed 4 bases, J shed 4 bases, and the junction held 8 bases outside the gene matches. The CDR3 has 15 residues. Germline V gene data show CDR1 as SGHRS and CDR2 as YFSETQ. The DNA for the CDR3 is TGCGCCAGCAGCCATCAGGCTAGCGGGAGTTACGAGCAGTACTTC. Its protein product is CASSHQASGSYEQYF.

CDR3 in amino acids: CASSFRDNNPYEQYF. The CDR3 nucleotides are TGTGCCAGCAGCTTCCGGGACAACAACCCCTACGAGCAGTACTTC. The chain uses TRBV28 and TRBJ2-7, with D possibly being TRBD1 (6 bases). The V gene lost 6 bases and the J gene lost 2 bases, with 17 bases spanning the gap. Germline-derived CDR1 and CDR2 are MDHEN and SYDVKM. The CDR3 is made up of 15 amino acids.

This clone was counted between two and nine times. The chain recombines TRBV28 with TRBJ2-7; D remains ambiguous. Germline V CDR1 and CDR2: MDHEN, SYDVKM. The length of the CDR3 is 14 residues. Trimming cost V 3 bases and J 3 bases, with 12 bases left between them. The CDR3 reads CASSFQSNRYEQYF. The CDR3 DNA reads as TGTGCCAGCAGTTTCCAGTCGAACCGCTACGAGCAGTACTTC.